This TCR beta chain was recovered during a study of human T cells and chemical hapten exposure (dated by TCRdb to 2020 to 2022). Regarding the complete study: The libraries were sequenced as a pool, and the TCR yield per sample differed mostly because of small variations in library volumes within the pool. The study tracked peripheral blood TCR repertoire changes in vivo during primary and secondary sensitization to the hapten diphenylcyclopropenone (DPC) in alopecia patients. Both TCR alpha and TCR beta chains were sequenced from each blood RNA sample.

Reading the label with the study, this specimen's time point is: healthy volunteer bleed at 2 weeks. Total RNA was extracted from unfractionated whole blood that had been collected in Tempus Blood RNA tubes. Five or six healthy volunteers were used as TCR sequencing controls and were bled at day 0, 2 weeks and 6 weeks. Note on this clonotype: Which antigen it targets is not known. Qualities for individual bases were not recorded, and no much larger clone is one base off.

Preparation of the library involved RACE. Sequencing instrument: NextSeq 500. During library preparation, unique molecular identifiers were attached to individual cDNA molecules so that TCRs could be counted in a quantitative, reproducible way. The authors' pipeline ran thus. A median of roughly 99,000 TCRs per sample was observed, with a range of about 20,000 to 690,600. The Decombinator software suite was used to annotate V, J and CDR3 in the TCR reads. For PS versus PT1 abundance plots, all samples were subsampled to the same number of TCRs (28,000). Expanded TCRs were defined as absent before sensitization and observed at least eight times at the 2-week time point. TCRdb took the public reads, trimmed them with fastp at Q25, ran MiXCR for clone calling and kept in-frame beta chains. Duplicate CDR3 protein sequences are folded into a single record with the most common DNA and genes. These V and J calls derive from TCRdb rather than the authors' analysis. Across this sample there are about 130,000 distinct CDR3 sequences, with about 9.4% seen only once. 1.5% to 2% of the sample comes from the top ten.

Broader findings and caveats from the paper: DPC sensitization did not change how many TCRs were above 1 in 1000 frequency, and no evidence was found of alterations in global repertoire structure. After repeated subsampling, the strength of the expansion versus patch-test correlation and the threshold at which it became significant changed.

Relative to germline, V is 2 bases shorter and J is 10 bases shorter, with 30 bases between their ends. The CDR3 numbers 19 residues from cysteine through phenylalanine. Of the read, only the CDR3 DNA is kept; its 57 bases are in frame from base 1. This receptor was identified in a male donor in good health. Some clones in this sample may be carry-over from other donors' samples. Sequenced input: whole blood. The sequence joins TRBV12-3 or TRBV12-4 to TRBJ2-1; the D gene is perhaps TRBD1 or TRBD2, each of them matching over 6 bases. The DNA reads as follows: TGTGCCAGCAGTTTACTGGGGCCCTGGGGGGCGGGCCAAAGTGAGGAGCAGTTCTTC. Translated, it gives CASSLLGPWGAGQSEEQFF.